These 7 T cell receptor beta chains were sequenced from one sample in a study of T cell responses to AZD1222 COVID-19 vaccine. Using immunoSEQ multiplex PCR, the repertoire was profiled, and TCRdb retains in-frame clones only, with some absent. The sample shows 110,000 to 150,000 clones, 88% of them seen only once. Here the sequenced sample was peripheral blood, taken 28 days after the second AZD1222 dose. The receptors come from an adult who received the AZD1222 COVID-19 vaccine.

In nucleotides, the CDR3 is TGTGCCAGCAGTCTGACTAGCGGGGGGTCTAGCACAGATACGCAGTATTTT. Translating gives CASSLTSGGSSTDTQYF. The V gene is TRBV2, the J gene TRBJ2-3; 13 bases map to TRBD2. Germline CDR1 and CDR2: SNHLY and FYNNEI. The V gene end was trimmed by 5 bases and the J gene end by 0 bases; junction bases not matched to a gene: 5. CDR3 length equals 17 residues. Full variable domain (remainder filled in from reference TRBV2 and TRBJ2-3): EPEVTQTPSHQVTQMGQEVILRCVPISNHLYFYWYRQILGQKVEFLVSFYNNEISEKSEIFDDQFSVERPDGSNFTLKIRSTKLEDSAMYFCASSLTSGGSSTDTQYFGPGTRLTVL.

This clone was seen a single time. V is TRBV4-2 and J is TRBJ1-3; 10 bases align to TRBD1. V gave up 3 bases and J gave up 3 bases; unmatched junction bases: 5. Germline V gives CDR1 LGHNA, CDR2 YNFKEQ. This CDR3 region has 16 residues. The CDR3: CASSQGDRGFGNTIYF. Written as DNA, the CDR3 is TGTGCCAGCAGCCAGGGGGACAGGGGATTTGGAAACACCATATATTTT.

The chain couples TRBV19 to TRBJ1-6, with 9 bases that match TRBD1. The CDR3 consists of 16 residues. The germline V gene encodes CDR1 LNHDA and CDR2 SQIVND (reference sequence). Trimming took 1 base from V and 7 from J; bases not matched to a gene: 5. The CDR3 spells CASSIALQGANSPLHF. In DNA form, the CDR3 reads TGTGCCAGTAGTATAGCCCTACAGGGGGCGAATTCACCCCTCCACTTT. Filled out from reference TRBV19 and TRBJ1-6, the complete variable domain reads DGGITQSPKYLFRKEGQNVTLSCEQNLNHDAMYWYRQDPGQGLRLIYYSQIVNDFQKGDIAEGYSVSREKKESFPLTVTSAQKNPTAFYLCASSIALQGANSPLHFGNGTRLTVT.

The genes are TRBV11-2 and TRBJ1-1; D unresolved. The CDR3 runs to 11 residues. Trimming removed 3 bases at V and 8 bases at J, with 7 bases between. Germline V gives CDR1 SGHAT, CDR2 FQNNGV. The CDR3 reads CASSFYREAFF. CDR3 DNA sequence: TGTGCCAGCAGCTTTTATAGGGAAGCTTTCTTT.

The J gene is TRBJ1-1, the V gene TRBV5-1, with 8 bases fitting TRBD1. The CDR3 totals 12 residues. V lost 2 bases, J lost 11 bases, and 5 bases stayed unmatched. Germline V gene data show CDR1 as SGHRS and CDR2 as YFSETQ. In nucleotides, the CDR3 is TGCGCCAGCAGCTTAGGACAGGGTTTGGCTTTCTTT. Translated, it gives CASSLGQGLAFF.

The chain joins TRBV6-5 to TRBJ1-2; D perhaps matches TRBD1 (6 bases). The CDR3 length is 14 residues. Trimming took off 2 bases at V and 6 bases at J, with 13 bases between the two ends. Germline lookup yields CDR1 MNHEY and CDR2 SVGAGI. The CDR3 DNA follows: TGTGCCAGCAGTTACCAGCCAGGGGTGGATGGCTACACCTTC. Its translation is CASSYQPGVDGYTF.

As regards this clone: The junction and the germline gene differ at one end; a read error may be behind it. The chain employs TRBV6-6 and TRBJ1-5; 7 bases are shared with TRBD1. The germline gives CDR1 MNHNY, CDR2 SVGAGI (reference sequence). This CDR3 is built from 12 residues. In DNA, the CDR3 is TGTGCCAGCAGTTACGGCGACAGGGAGAAGAATTTT. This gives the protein CASSYGDREKNF.